This TCR beta chain is from a study of blood T cell repertoires in COVID-19. V gave up 8 bases and J gave up 2 bases; unmatched junction bases: 8. This CDR3 is 14 amino acids long. Germline assignment: CDR1 SNHLY and CDR2 FYNNEI. Sequenced by immunoSEQ multiplex PCR; TCRdb stores in-frame clones only, minus some. The sample includes about 160,000 clones, about 86% of them seen just once. The sample comprised peripheral blood. The sequence derives from an older woman with COVID-19, enrolled during active disease. V gene TRBV2 combines with J gene TRBJ2-7; 8 bases fit TRBD1. The CDR3, as DNA: TGTGCCAGCGGTAGACAGGGGATCCCCTACGAGCAGTACTTC. It translates to CASGRQGIPYEQYF.